Reported below is one T cell receptor (beta chain). Profiling relied on immunoSEQ multiplex PCR, and the TCRdb table lists in-frame clones only, not all of them. The repertoire consists of approximately 95,000 clones, with approximately 95% occurring once and the leading ten covering around 0.3%. This entry belongs to a study of technical replicates of blood from four donors. Germline CDR1 is SGHNT and CDR2 is YENEEA. CDR3 length: 15 amino acids. Trimming removed 3 bases from V and 0 bases from J; junction bases left unmatched: 5. The gene calls are TRBV11-3 and TRBJ2-7; 7 nucleotides agree with TRBD2. This sequence originates from a human donor in good health. Material for sequencing was T cells isolated from PBMCs. The CDR3 is CASSFGRESSYEQYF. CDR3 nucleotide sequence: TGTGCCAGCAGCTTTGGGCGGGAGTCCTCCTACGAGCAGTACTTC.